Following are 15 T cell receptor beta chains from one sample sequenced in a study of CD8+CD57+ T cells in acquired aplastic anemia. Profiling that covered TCR beta VDJ and CDR3 relied on genomic DNA as its template. Each CDR3 protein gets one entry after TCRdb re-called the reads with MiXCR. The sample yields a few hundred thousand distinct CDR3 sequences, approximately 60% seen once. Sequenced material: sorted CD4+, CD8+, or CD8+CD57+ T cells (not recorded which) from PBMCs. Receptors were obtained from a human donor in good health.

Here the CDR3 DNA reads TGTGCCAGCAGTGACGGGGGGACTAGCGACCCCTACGAGCAGTACTTC. Its protein product is CASSDGGTSDPYEQYF. The chain carries TRBV2 and TRBJ2-7, with TRBD2 matching 10 bases. The trim removed 3 bases at V and 2 bases at J, leaving 7 bases unmatched. Germline V gene lookup returns CDR1 SNHLY and CDR2 FYNNEI. The CDR3 extends over 16 amino acids.

In nucleotides, the CDR3 is TGTGCCAGCAGACCCACACTGGGGGGCGTCTATGGCTACACCTTC. Amino acid sequence: CASRPTLGGVYGYTF. The chain uses TRBV2 and TRBJ1-2; a possible D gene is TRBD1 (6 bases). Trimming cost V 6 bases and J 4 bases, with 18 bases left between them. CDR3 length equals 15 residues. From germline, CDR1 is SNHLY and CDR2 FYNNEI.

The chain links TRBV7-4 to TRBJ1-1; 9 nucleotides match TRBD1. Trimming cost V 1 base and J 5 bases; bases outside gene matches: 14. The CDR3 extends over 18 amino acids. CDR1 is SGHVT, CDR2 SQSDAQ, per germline. This chain's CDR3 is CASSLVCPGTGIWTEAFF. The CDR3 DNA follows: TGTGCCAGCAGCTTAGTTTGTCCCGGGACAGGGATATGGACTGAAGCTTTCTTT.

V is TRBV24-1 and J is TRBJ1-2; unclear D gene. CDR3 length: 17 residues. CDR1 and CDR2 (germline): KGHDR, SFDVKD. Trimming stripped 9 bases from V and 3 bases from J, with 25 bases between. CDR3 nucleotides: TGTGCCACCCCCGTGGAGATGGGCCGACTGGATTACTATGGCTACACCTTC. Its translation is CATPVEMGRLDYYGYTF.

The chain is built from TRBV29-1 and TRBJ2-1; 7 nucleotides agree with TRBD1. CDR1 and CDR2 from the germline V gene are SQVTM and ANQGSEA. CDR3 length: 14 amino acids. V was clipped by 7 bases and J by 12 bases; unmatched bases: 18. DNA for the CDR3: TGCAGCGGCGAGACAGGGTCTTGGTTGGATACGCAGTTCTTC. This sequence encodes CSGETGSWLDTQFF.

The V gene is TRBV20-1, the J gene TRBJ2-1; D is unresolved. Germline V gives CDR1 DFQATT, CDR2 SNEGSKA (reference sequence). Deletions cut 2 bases from V and 4 bases from J, with 3 bases between. The CDR3 length is 11 residues. The CDR3: CSARPYNEQFF. CDR3 nucleotides: TGCAGTGCTAGACCATACAATGAGCAGTTCTTC.

This clonotype was picked up one time. This chain connects TRBV6-5 to TRBJ1-4; a weak D match, TRBD1 (6 bases). V lost 6 bases and J 0 bases, leaving 11 bases between the germline ends. The CDR3 totals 15 residues. Germline V lookup: CDR1 MNHEY, CDR2 SVGAGI. In nucleotides, the CDR3 is TGTGCCAGCAGGACAGGCCCAACAACTAATGAAAAACTGTTTTTT. Amino acid sequence: CASRTGPTTNEKLFF.

This clonotype was observed at least ten times. V gene TRBV19 combines with J gene TRBJ2-3, with 8 bases that match TRBD1. V shed 7 bases and J 4 bases; nucleotides not matched to a gene: 4. CDR3 length: 13 amino acids. The V gene's germline CDR1 is LNHDA and CDR2 SQIVND (reference sequence). This CDR3 reads CASKPGGADTQYF. The CDR3 DNA reads as TGTGCCAGTAAACCAGGGGGCGCAGATACGCAGTATTTT. The whole variable domain, filled in from reference TRBV19 and TRBJ2-3, reads DGGITQSPKYLFRKEGQNVTLSCEQNLNHDAMYWYRQDPGQGLRLIYYSQIVNDFQKGDIAEGYSVSREKKESFPLTVTSAQKNPTAFYLCASKPGGADTQYFGPGTRLTVL.

The chain uses TRBV10-3 and TRBJ2-7; TRBD2 aligns across 10 bases. V lost 10 bases, J lost 2 bases, and 8 bases stayed unmatched. Germline CDR1 ENHRY, CDR2 SYGVKD. The CDR3 totals 14 residues. CDR3 in amino acids: CATSLAGQAYEQYF. The CDR3, as DNA: TGTGCCACCTCACTAGCGGGGCAGGCCTACGAGCAGTACTTC.

The V and J genes are TRBV7-3 and TRBJ2-1; D may be TRBD1 (5 bases). Germline CDR1 and CDR2: SGHTA and FQGTGA. The CDR3 sequence is 13 residues long. Trimming removed 3 bases at V and 9 bases at J, with 12 bases between. The CDR3 DNA sequence: TGTGCCAGCAGCTTCCCCTTGGACACTGAGCAGTTCTTC. Amino acid sequence: CASSFPLDTEQFF.

The chain carries TRBV5-1 and TRBJ1-2; D remains ambiguous. CDR1 and CDR2 (germline): SGHRS, YFSETQ. V lost 0 bases and J 3 bases, leaving 12 bases between the germline ends. The length of the CDR3 is 15 residues. CDR3 residues: CASSLVFLGDYGYTF. The CDR3 DNA reads as TGCGCCAGCAGCTTGGTATTCCTGGGAGACTATGGCTACACCTTC.

The genes are TRBV5-1 and TRBJ2-3, with D unresolved. The germline gives CDR1 SGHRS, CDR2 YFSETQ. The CDR3 runs to 15 residues. V gave up 0 bases and J gave up 2 bases, with 10 bases separating them. CDR3: CASSLGGNPTDTQYF. The CDR3 DNA reads TGCGCCAGCAGCTTGGGGGGAAATCCCACAGATACGCAGTATTTT.

The CDR3 DNA reads TGCAGTGCACAGGGGGCGATGAACACTGAAGCTTTCTTT. Encoded protein: CSAQGAMNTEAFF. The V call is TRBV20-1, the J call TRBJ1-1; the match to TRBD1 covers 9 bases. V was clipped by 6 bases and J by 0 bases; unmatched bases: 2. The CDR3 covers 13 residues. Germline CDR1 and CDR2: DFQATT and SNEGSKA (reference sequence).

The rearrangement uses TRBV2 and TRBJ2-7; D is uncertain. Trimming shortened V by 6 bases and J by 12 bases, and 15 bases separated the two germline ends. The CDR3 is 11 residues long. The V gene's germline CDR1 is SNHLY and CDR2 FYNNEI. The CDR3 DNA follows: TGTGCCAGCAGCGCGATTTCTCCGGCGTACTTC. It specifies CASSAISPAYF.

This clonotype was seen at least ten times. This chain joins TRBV19 and TRBJ1-2; D is ambiguous. The ends were cut back, 5 bases at V and 6 bases at J, with 19 bases in the middle. The CDR3 is 15 amino acids. The V gene's germline CDR1 is LNHDA and CDR2 SQIVND (reference sequence). The CDR3 is CASSVHPYTVHGYTF. In DNA, the CDR3 is TGTGCCAGTAGTGTCCACCCTTATACAGTACATGGCTACACCTTC.